The next 28 T cell receptor beta chains were all read from a single sample in a study of memory CD4+ T cells and cytomegalovirus serostatus. The sort gate was single viable CD3+CD4+CD8-CD45RO+ cells for memory CD4+ T cells. The method was immunoSEQ multiplex PCR; TCRdb's version includes in-frame clones alone and lacks a portion of them. This table has about 96,000 clones, roughly 80% appearing once. The material sequenced was memory CD4+ T cells from blood. These receptors originate from an adult in good health and CMV-seropositive.

This rearrangement joins TRBV19 to TRBJ1-1, with D unresolved. The germline V and J ends were trimmed by 0 bases and 10 bases, with 12 bases remaining between them. This CDR3 contains 13 residues. Germline V lookup: CDR1 LNHDA, CDR2 SQIVND (reference sequence). The CDR3 nucleotides are TGTGCCAGTAGTATAGATCTAGAGGAACCAGCTTTCTTT. Residues: CASSIDLEEPAFF.

This clone was counted only a few times. V and J are TRBV28 and TRBJ1-2; D not certain. This CDR3 has 16 residues. V was shortened by 5 bases and J by 6 bases, with 22 bases between the two germline ends. Germline assignment: CDR1 MDHEN and CDR2 SYDVKM. This CDR3 reads CASSPPRSTDGDGYTF. DNA for the CDR3: TGTGCCAGCAGTCCACCTCGTTCAACAGACGGAGATGGCTACACCTTC.

This chain uses TRBV6-1 with TRBJ1-3; unclear D gene. The CDR3 has 12 amino acids. Germline V CDR1 and CDR2: MNHNS, SASEGT. Between the trimmed V and J ends, which lost 1 base and 9 bases, there was a span of 7 bases. The CDR3 loop reads CASSEGRSTIYF. The CDR3 DNA sequence: TGTGCCAGCAGTGAAGGACGGAGCACCATATATTTT.

The chain employs TRBV6-5 and TRBJ2-7; 8 bases are shared with TRBD2. CDR1 and CDR2 from the germline V gene are MNHEY and SVGAGI. This CDR3 comprises 15 residues. After removal of 0 bases from V and 4 bases from J, the junction contained 5 bases not matched to a gene. The CDR3 region is CASSYSGGRTYEQYF. CDR3 DNA sequence: TGTGCCAGCAGTTACTCTGGCGGGAGGACTTACGAGCAGTACTTC.

In this sample, this clone turned up a few times. This chain joins TRBV5-1 and TRBJ2-7; the D gene is possibly TRBD2 (6 bases). In germline, CDR1 is SGHRS, CDR2 YFSETQ. The CDR3 is made up of 17 amino acids. V was shortened by 0 bases and J by 3 bases, with 19 bases between the two germline ends. CDR3 in DNA: TGCGCCAGCAGCTTGGTTGGGGGGTCCGGGGTGGACTACGAGCAGTACTTC. Its protein is CASSLVGGSGVDYEQYF.

V usage is TRBV30 and J usage is TRBJ2-7, with D maybe TRBD2 (5 bases). This CDR3 is built from 14 residues. Germline V lookup: CDR1 GTSNPN, CDR2 SVGIG (reference sequence). Trimming removed 2 bases at V and 3 bases at J, with 14 bases between. The CDR3 loop is CAWSKITRFYEQYF. In DNA form, the CDR3 reads TGTGCCTGGAGTAAAATTACTAGGTTCTACGAGCAGTACTTC.

The chain couples TRBV7-2 to TRBJ2-1, with 14 bases that match TRBD2. With V trimmed by 2 bases and J by 12 bases, 9 bases remained unmatched. This CDR3 spans 16 amino acids. Germline V gives CDR1 SGHTA, CDR2 FQGNSA. CDR3 region: CASSLTFGLAGGRQFF. CDR3 nucleotides: TGTGCCAGCAGCTTAACTTTCGGACTAGCGGGAGGTCGGCAGTTCTTC.

This rearrangement joins TRBV18 to TRBJ1-2; unclear D gene. The germline CDR1 and CDR2 sequences are KGHSH and LQKENI. Between the trimmed V and J ends, which lost 2 bases and 3 bases, there was a span of 10 bases. This CDR3 is built from 14 residues. The CDR3 sequence: CASSPGGTYYGYTF. The CDR3, as DNA: TGTGCCAGCTCACCAGGCGGCACCTACTATGGCTACACCTTC.

The rearrangement links TRBV28 to TRBJ1-4, with 9 bases that match TRBD1. Germline V lookup: CDR1 MDHEN, CDR2 SYDVKM. The CDR3 has 14 amino acids. After removal of 2 bases from V and 12 bases from J, the junction contained 7 bases not matched to a gene. The CDR3 nucleotides read TGTGCCAGCAGTTTAGGGACAGGGAGCCTTGAACTGTTTTTT. Translation gives CASSLGTGSLELFF.

The V and J genes are TRBV4-2 and TRBJ1-4; D is unclear. V lost 4 bases to trimming and J lost 6 bases, with 15 bases between them. The germline V gene has CDR1 LGHNA and CDR2 YNFKEQ. This CDR3 spans 15 amino acids. The CDR3: CASSPSPRGDEKLFF. Written as DNA, the CDR3 is TGTGCCAGCAGCCCCTCGCCTCGCGGGGATGAAAAACTGTTTTTT.

J is TRBJ2-3 and V is TRBV29-1; a weak D match, TRBD1 (5 bases). V was clipped by 4 bases and J by 5 bases, with 13 bases between them. Looked up from germline, CDR1 is SQVTM and CDR2 is ANQGSEA. The CDR3 is made up of 13 amino acids. CDR3 region: CSVGWGMVDTQYF. CDR3 coding DNA: TGCAGCGTTGGGTGGGGCATGGTAGATACGCAGTATTTT.

This clone was seen a single time. The rearrangement uses TRBV4-3 and TRBJ1-5; 11 nucleotides line up with TRBD1. V was pared by 5 bases and J by 3 bases, with 3 bases of the junction left unmatched. Germline CDR1 LGHNA, CDR2 YSLEER. The CDR3 spans 15 residues. The CDR3 here is CASSSGQGVNQPQHF. For the CDR3, the DNA is TGCGCCAGCAGCTCGGGACAGGGGGTCAATCAGCCCCAGCATTTT.

The V call is TRBV29-1, the J call TRBJ2-1; D call uncertain. The germline gives CDR1 SQVTM, CDR2 ANQGSEA. Trimming pared 4 bases from V and 5 bases from J, leaving 15 bases between. The CDR3 consists of 14 residues. CDR3 loop: CSVGKAAWDNEQFF. The CDR3 DNA is TGCAGCGTTGGGAAAGCCGCTTGGGACAATGAGCAGTTCTTC.

The chain recombines TRBV18 with TRBJ2-4, with TRBD1 as a possible D gene (6 bases). The CDR3 spans 15 residues. V lost 2 bases to trimming and J lost 6 bases, with 14 bases between them. Germline V gene sequence: CDR1 KGHSH, CDR2 LQKENI. The CDR3 spells CASSPILGGVNIQYF. The CDR3 DNA is TGTGCCAGCTCACCAATATTAGGGGGTGTAAACATTCAGTACTTC.

The chain employs TRBV25-1 and TRBJ1-4, with D perhaps TRBD1 (6 bases). Germline values: CDR1 MGHDK, CDR2 SYGVNS. This CDR3 has 16 residues. V was trimmed by 5 bases and J by 3 bases, leaving 16 bases between them. The CDR3 DNA reads as TGTGCCAGCAGTCCGTGGGGGGGGCCAGCTAATGAAAAACTGTTTTTT. It codes for CASSPWGGPANEKLFF.

The J gene is TRBJ2-2, the V gene TRBV6-1; perhaps TRBD2 as D (5 bases). CDR1 and CDR2 from the germline V gene are MNHNS and SASEGT. CDR3 length equals 13 residues. V gave up 6 bases and J gave up 7 bases, with 12 bases separating them. In nucleotides, the CDR3 is TGTGCCAGCAGCCTGGGAGAGGGCGGGGAGCTGTTTTTT. This codes for CASSLGEGGELFF.

This chain joins TRBV6-1 and TRBJ1-6; 7 nucleotides match TRBD1. The CDR3 length is 18 residues. Germline V CDR1 and CDR2: MNHNS, SASEGT. V lost 4 bases, J lost 4 bases, and 13 bases stayed unmatched. DNA for the CDR3: TGTGCCAGCAGTGGAAGCGTAGTTGGCAGGGGGTATAATTCACCCCTCCACTTT. Amino acids: CASSGSVVGRGYNSPLHF.

The chain is built from TRBV11-2 and TRBJ1-5, with 7 bases matching TRBD1. CDR1 SGHAT and CDR2 FQNNGV come from the germline V gene. This CDR3 region has 13 residues. Unmatched junction bases numbered 7, after V lost 5 bases and J lost 9 bases. The CDR3 DNA is TGTGCCAGCAGCCCGTTCCAGGGGGGGCCCCAGCATTTT. Translation gives CASSPFQGGPQHF.

This clone turned up a few times. This chain links TRBV18 with TRBJ1-5; TRBD1 might be the D (6 bases). Trimming took 3 bases from V and 2 from J, leaving 14 bases between them. The CDR3 contains 16 residues. CDR1 is KGHSH, CDR2 LQKENI, per germline. CDR3 residues: CASSPTGQTGNQPQHF. As DNA, the CDR3 is TGTGCCAGCTCACCTACTGGACAGACTGGCAATCAGCCCCAGCATTTT.

CDR3 residues: CASTGDDTEAFF. Written as DNA, the CDR3 is TGTGCCAGCACCGGGGACGACACTGAAGCTTTCTTT. The chain uses TRBV9 and TRBJ1-1; D possibly corresponds to TRBD1 (5 bases). The germline V gene encodes CDR1 SGDLS and CDR2 YYNGEE. This CDR3 has 12 residues. The ends were cut back, 6 bases at V and 3 bases at J, with 9 bases in the middle. The complete variable domain, with remaining parts taken from reference TRBV9 and TRBJ1-1, reads DSGVTQTPKHLITATGQRVTLRCSPRSGDLSVYWYQQSLDQGLQFLIQYYNGEERAKGNILERFSAQQFPDLHSELNLSSLELGDSALYFCASTGDDTEAFFGQGTRLTVV.

The count of this clone is one. The chain carries TRBV7-2 and TRBJ2-5; D assignment may be TRBD1 or TRBD2 (6 bases each). The V gene lost 6 bases and the J gene lost 4 bases, with 15 bases spanning the gap. This CDR3 spans 14 amino acids. Germline CDR1 is SGHTA and CDR2 is FQGNSA. This chain's CDR3 is CASSATRGGETQYF. CDR3 nucleotides: TGTGCCAGCAGTGCCACCAGGGGAGGAGAGACCCAGTACTTC. The variable domain in full, completed from reference TRBV7-2 and TRBJ2-5, reads GAGVSQSPSNKVTEKGKDVELRCDPISGHTALYWYRQSLGQGLEFLIYFQGNSAPDKSGLPSDRFSAERTGGSVSTLTIQRTQQEDSAVYLCASSATRGGETQYFGPGTRLLVL.

The chain joins TRBV5-1 to TRBJ2-1; 9 bases match TRBD2. Germline CDR1 and CDR2: SGHRS and YFSETQ. Losses at the gene ends were 5 bases for V and 6 bases for J; bases not matched to a gene: 15. The CDR3 totals 17 residues. CDR3 nucleotide sequence: TGCGCCAGCAGTCGAACGATAGCGGGAGCTTCGGGCAATGAGCAGTTCTTC. Protein product: CASSRTIAGASGNEQFF.

This chain joins TRBV7-3 and TRBJ2-7; 10 nucleotides line up with TRBD2. This CDR3 region has 14 residues. J gave up 0 bases and V 5 bases, and 1 base lay outside the gene matches. Germline values: CDR1 SGHTA, CDR2 FQGTGA. CDR3 amino acids: CASSASGSSYEQYF. The CDR3 nucleotides read TGTGCCAGCAGCGCTAGCGGGAGCTCCTACGAGCAGTACTTC.

This chain connects TRBV7-8 to TRBJ2-1; the D gene could be TRBD1 or TRBD2 (6 bases each). The V gene lost 5 bases and the J gene lost 3 bases, with 11 bases spanning the gap. The CDR3 loop spans 14 amino acids. Germline lookup yields CDR1 SGHVS and CDR2 FQNEAQ. The CDR3 protein is CASSLRGGYNEQFF. DNA of the CDR3: TGTGCCAGCAGCCTCAGGGGAGGCTACAATGAGCAGTTCTTC.

The chain links TRBV28 to TRBJ2-6; D is perhaps TRBD1 or TRBD2 (6 bases each). The CDR3 spans 17 residues. Germline V gene data show CDR1 as MDHEN and CDR2 as SYDVKM. V was pared by 2 bases and J by 0 bases, with 11 bases between. The CDR3 loop is CASSLRGDFSGANVLTF. In DNA form, the CDR3 reads TGTGCCAGCAGTTTAAGGGGGGACTTCTCTGGGGCCAACGTCCTGACTTTC.

In this sample, this clone turned up a few times. This sequence joins TRBV5-1 and TRBJ1-2; TRBD1 is a possible D gene (5 bases). V was clipped by 4 bases and J by 6 bases, with 10 bases between them. CDR1 is SGHRS and CDR2 is YFSETQ in the germline V gene. CDR3 length equals 12 residues. CDR3 sequence: CASSPGTHGYTF. The CDR3 DNA reads TGCGCCAGCAGCCCCGGGACCCATGGCTACACCTTC. Looking up the rest from reference TRBV5-1 and TRBJ1-2 gives the full variable domain: KAGVTQTPRYLIKTRGQQVTLSCSPISGHRSVSWYQQTPGQGLQFLFEYFSETQRNKGNFPGRFSGRQFSNSRSEMNVSTLELGDSALYLCASSPGTHGYTFGSGTRLTVV.

The gene calls are TRBV5-1 and TRBJ2-1; 12 nucleotides agree with TRBD2. CDR1 SGHRS and CDR2 YFSETQ come from the germline V gene. Trimming took 3 bases from V and 11 from J; bases not matched to a gene: 9. The CDR3 extends over 15 amino acids. DNA of the CDR3: TGCGCCAGCAGCTCCGGACTAGCGGGACGGAATAAGCAGTTCTTC. It codes for CASSSGLAGRNKQFF.

The table lists this clone with a few counts. The chain joins TRBV27 to TRBJ1-1, with a tentative D call TRBD1 (6 bases). Per the germline V gene, CDR1 is MNHEY and CDR2 is SMNVEV (reference sequence). The CDR3 runs to 12 residues. The V and J ends lost 6 bases and 3 bases respectively, with 8 bases between them. The chain's CDR3 is CASRRTDTEAFF. CDR3 nucleotide sequence: TGTGCCAGCAGGAGGACAGACACTGAAGCTTTCTTT.